What follows is one T cell receptor (beta chain) and its context. This sample was taken from a study of identical twins. The CDR3 runs to 17 residues. V lost 4 bases and J 0 bases, leaving 16 bases between the germline ends. TCRdb re-called the 5' RACE reads through MiXCR, storing one row per CDR3 protein. Among some 190,000 distinct CDR3 sequences listed, approximately 15% were seen once. The data also belong to a second study, concerning T cells expressing NK-cell markers.

The sequenced sample consisted of CD8+ T cells sorted from blood. This receptor was identified in a woman younger than 30 in good health. The V gene is TRBV12-3 or TRBV12-4, the J gene TRBJ2-1; D gene ambiguous. The CDR3 coding sequence is TGTGCCAGCAGTTATAAGGGCCCCATGAGCTCCTACAATGAGCAGTTCTTC. Amino acid sequence: CASSYKGPMSSYNEQFF.